The 23 T cell receptor beta chains below come from one sample, sequenced in a study of CD8 T cells in ankylosing spondylitis. Study-wide findings and caveats: A motif in TCR beta, a set of eight or nine highly homologous variants, appeared characteristic of ankylosing spondylitis blood.

Each CDR3 protein is one row after TCRdb ran MiXCR on the 5' RACE reads. The data hold fewer than 500,000 distinct CDR3 sequences, with 20% to 25% observed a single time. Their antigens remain unidentified. What was sequenced was blood, either unsorted or a sorted T cell fraction (not recorded which). Source of these receptors: a male donor with ankylosing spondylitis.

This clonotype has more than one count but fewer than ten. V usage is TRBV20-1 and J usage is TRBJ2-6; D gene ambiguous. Between the trimmed V and J ends, which lost 5 bases and 0 bases, there was a span of 5 bases. The CDR3 consists of 13 residues. Looked up from germline, CDR1 is DFQATT and CDR2 is SNEGSKA (reference sequence). CDR3 bases: TGCAGTGCTGCACGCTCTGGGGCCAACGTCCTGACTTTC. Amino acids: CSAARSGANVLTF.

There are a few counts of this clonotype. The V call is TRBV18, the J call TRBJ2-5, with D possibly TRBD2 on 6 matching bases. The germline V gene has CDR1 KGHSH and CDR2 LQKENI. The CDR3 has 15 amino acids. Trimming took 4 bases from V and 0 from J, leaving 12 bases between them. CDR3 region: CASSLGGEDQETQYF. The CDR3 DNA reads as TGTGCCAGCTCACTAGGAGGGGAGGACCAAGAGACCCAGTACTTC.

This clonotype was counted between two and nine times. V and J are TRBV20-1 and TRBJ2-5, with 11 bases lining up with TRBD2. Looked up from germline, CDR1 is DFQATT and CDR2 is SNEGSKA (reference sequence). V shed 7 bases and J 5 bases; nucleotides not matched to a gene: 6. The CDR3 sequence is 13 residues long. The CDR3 loop is CSVLAGGGETQYF. DNA of the CDR3: TGCAGTGTGCTAGCGGGAGGCGGGGAGACCCAGTACTTC.

This clonotype was seen more than once but under ten times. The chain carries TRBV27 and TRBJ2-1; no clear D gene. Germline loops: CDR1 MNHEY, CDR2 SMNVEV (reference sequence). V gave up 5 bases and J gave up 8 bases, with 13 bases separating them. CDR3 length equals 13 residues. The CDR3 sequence is CASSRGSFDEQFF. The CDR3 DNA reads as TGTGCCAGCAGTCGCGGTAGCTTCGATGAGCAGTTCTTC.

The chain carries TRBV10-3 and TRBJ1-4; a possible D gene is TRBD1 (5 bases). Germline assignment: CDR1 ENHRY and CDR2 SYGVKD. This CDR3 spans 14 amino acids. V was shortened by 3 bases and J by 8 bases, with 13 bases between the two germline ends. In DNA form, the CDR3 reads TGTGCCATCAGTGAAAGGGGCGAATACGAAAAACTGTTTTTT. This gives the protein CAISERGEYEKLFF.

The V and J genes are TRBV6-2 or TRBV6-3 and TRBJ1-4, with TRBD1 as a possible D gene (6 bases). The CDR3 runs to 14 residues. Trimming took off 2 bases at V and 8 bases at J, with 12 bases between the two ends. Germline CDR1 MNHEY, CDR2 SVGEGT. The CDR3 protein is CASSYLQGGEKLFF. For the CDR3, the DNA is TGTGCCAGCAGTTACCTACAGGGAGGCGAAAAACTGTTTTTT.

This clonotype occurred a few times. The genes are TRBV20-1 and TRBJ2-1, with 11 bases fitting TRBD2. The junction had 12 bases not matched to a gene; V was cut back by 6 bases and J by 8 bases. This CDR3 is built from 15 residues. The germline V gene encodes CDR1 DFQATT and CDR2 SNEGSKA (reference sequence). The CDR3 nucleotides read TGCAGTGCAAATCAAGGGGCTAGCGGGAGGTATGAGCAGTTCTTC. This sequence encodes CSANQGASGRYEQFF.

The rearrangement uses TRBV12-3 or TRBV12-4 and TRBJ1-2; D remains ambiguous. The CDR3 covers 12 residues. V was clipped by 1 base and J by 7 bases, with 7 bases between them. CDR3 region: CASSLGWGGYTF. In DNA form, the CDR3 reads TGTGCCAGCAGTTTAGGGTGGGGTGGCTACACCTTC.

This clonotype showed up just a few times. CDR3 amino acids: CASSPRAGGDTQYF. The CDR3 DNA reads TGTGCCAGCAGTCCACGAGCGGGAGGAGATACGCAGTATTTT. V gene TRBV27 combines with J gene TRBJ2-3; 9 positions agree with TRBD2. The CDR3 runs 14 residues. Germline-derived CDR1 and CDR2 are MNHEY and SMNVEV (reference sequence). The V and J ends lost 5 bases and 5 bases, in that order; junction bases with no gene match: 5.

In its sample, this clonotype was seen once. The chain couples TRBV7-9 to TRBJ2-5; D remains unclear. The V end was cut by 0 bases, the J end by 0 bases, with 8 bases between. The CDR3 is 15 amino acids. From germline, CDR1 is SEHNR and CDR2 FQNEAQ (reference sequence). The CDR3 bases are TGTGCCAGCAGCTTAGCCCGGCAGTACCAAGAGACCCAGTACTTC. Translated, it gives CASSLARQYQETQYF.

The table lists this clonotype with a few counts. The chain has TRBV24-1 and TRBJ2-5, with D hard to call. Germline V lookup: CDR1 KGHDR, CDR2 SFDVKD. This CDR3 contains 16 residues. V lost 3 bases and J 2 bases, leaving 15 bases between the germline ends. The CDR3 region has the DNA TGTGCCACCAGTGATCCCCTGAGCCCCTTGCAAGAGACCCAGTACTTC. Its translation is CATSDPLSPLQETQYF.

V is TRBV20-1 and J is TRBJ2-7, with a possible D match to TRBD2 (7 bases). Trimming left V 5 bases short and J 2 bases short, with 16 bases between. Germline V gene sequence: CDR1 DFQATT, CDR2 SNEGSKA (reference sequence). The length of the CDR3 is 14 residues. The DNA for the CDR3 is TGCAGTGCTCCCCGGGGGGCTGGGACCTACGAGCAGTACTTC. Residues: CSAPRGAGTYEQYF.

This clonotype was counted only a few times. This chain connects TRBV27 to TRBJ2-3; D might be TRBD1 (5 bases). Trimming cost V 5 bases and J 10 bases, with 13 bases left between them. Looked up from germline, CDR1 is MNHEY and CDR2 is SMNVEV (reference sequence). CDR3 length: 12 amino acids. CDR3 DNA sequence: TGTGCCAGCAGTGAGCGACAGTCTGCGCAGTATTTT. It specifies CASSERQSAQYF.

V and J are TRBV7-9 and TRBJ2-3; weak D call: TRBD2 (6 bases). Germline-derived CDR1 and CDR2 are SEHNR and FQNEAQ (reference sequence). The CDR3 is 14 amino acids. V was cut by 5 bases and J by 3 bases, with 12 bases left in between. CDR3 in amino acids: CASSGTAGTDTQYF. For the CDR3, the DNA is TGTGCCAGCAGCGGGACTGCCGGGACAGATACGCAGTATTTT.

Only a few counts were recorded for this clonotype. V usage is TRBV28 and J usage is TRBJ2-2; no clear D gene. Per the germline V gene, CDR1 is MDHEN and CDR2 is SYDVKM. The germline V and J ends were trimmed by 8 bases and 0 bases, with 10 bases remaining between them. The CDR3 is 14 residues long. The CDR3 DNA is TGTGCCAGCCTCCGGCTTCCGAACACCGGGGAGCTGTTTTTT. Translation: CASLRLPNTGELFF.

This clonotype appeared a few times. The V gene is TRBV4-2, the J gene TRBJ2-2, with 15 bases identical to TRBD2. Per germline, CDR1 LGHNA and CDR2 YNFKEQ. V was clipped by 5 bases and J by 10 bases; unmatched bases: 11. This CDR3 comprises 17 residues. The chain's CDR3 is CASSTGLAGGTPVELFF. The CDR3 nucleotides read TGTGCCAGCAGCACGGGACTAGCGGGAGGTACACCGGTGGAGCTGTTTTTT.

This clonotype turned up a few times. The chain is built from TRBV28 and TRBJ1-4, with TRBD1 as a possible D gene (6 bases). This CDR3 has 14 residues. CDR1 is MDHEN and CDR2 is SYDVKM in the germline V gene. V dropped 7 bases and J dropped 4 bases, with 13 bases sitting between them. The CDR3 spells CASIGGADNEKLFF. CDR3 in DNA: TGTGCCAGCATCGGGGGGGCTGATAATGAAAAACTGTTTTTT.

CDR3 amino acids: CASSRGLSYGYTF. CDR3 nucleotide sequence: TGTGCCAGCAGTCGGGGACTGAGCTATGGCTACACCTTC. The gene calls are TRBV28 and TRBJ1-2, with a tentative D call TRBD1 (5 bases). Deletions cut 5 bases from V and 4 bases from J, with 11 bases between. Germline V gene data show CDR1 as MDHEN and CDR2 as SYDVKM. The CDR3 is 13 amino acids.

The genes are TRBV7-8 and TRBJ1-1; D is unresolved. Trimming removed 5 bases at V and 2 bases at J, with 15 bases between. This CDR3 has 15 amino acids. Per germline, CDR1 SGHVS and CDR2 FQNEAQ. The CDR3 here is CASSPSGHSNTEAFF. In nucleotides, the CDR3 is TGTGCCAGCAGCCCTAGTGGCCATTCCAACACTGAAGCTTTCTTT.

V gene TRBV7-3 combines with J gene TRBJ2-5; 8 nucleotides line up with TRBD1. The CDR3 spans 14 residues. Losses at the gene ends were 5 bases for V and 1 base for J; bases not matched to a gene: 3. Germline V gene sequence: CDR1 SGHTA, CDR2 FQGTGA. The CDR3 reads CASSRTGIQETQYF. CDR3 nucleotide sequence: TGTGCCAGCAGCCGGACAGGGATCCAAGAGACCCAGTACTTC.

This clonotype came up once. The genes are TRBV7-9 and TRBJ1-1; the D gene is possibly TRBD1 (5 bases). This CDR3 spans 14 amino acids. V was shortened by 1 base and J by 7 bases, with 13 bases between the two germline ends. The germline gives CDR1 SEHNR, CDR2 FQNEAQ (reference sequence). The DNA of the CDR3 is TGTGCCAGCAGCTTAGGTTCGGGGGAAATTGAAGCTTTCTTT. This encodes CASSLGSGEIEAFF.

This clonotype appeared many times. The chain is built from TRBV29-1 and TRBJ2-3; 7 nucleotides agree with TRBD2. Germline V lookup: CDR1 SQVTM, CDR2 ANQGSEA. The CDR3 spans 15 residues. V was clipped by 5 bases and J by 0 bases; unmatched bases: 8. CDR3 bases: TGCAGCGTTTCCTCGCTGCGGGGGAGCACAGATACGCAGTATTTT. It is translated as CSVSSLRGSTDTQYF.

The rearrangement joins TRBV20-1 to TRBJ2-7; 7 nucleotides agree with TRBD1. Losses at the gene ends were 6 bases for V and 7 bases for J; bases not matched to a gene: 24. Germline V gives CDR1 DFQATT, CDR2 SNEGSKA (reference sequence). The CDR3 spans 17 residues. The CDR3 region has the DNA TGCAGTGCCCAGCCCTCGACAGGGAAGGGCTATGGTTTTGAGCAGTACTTC. It codes for CSAQPSTGKGYGFEQYF.